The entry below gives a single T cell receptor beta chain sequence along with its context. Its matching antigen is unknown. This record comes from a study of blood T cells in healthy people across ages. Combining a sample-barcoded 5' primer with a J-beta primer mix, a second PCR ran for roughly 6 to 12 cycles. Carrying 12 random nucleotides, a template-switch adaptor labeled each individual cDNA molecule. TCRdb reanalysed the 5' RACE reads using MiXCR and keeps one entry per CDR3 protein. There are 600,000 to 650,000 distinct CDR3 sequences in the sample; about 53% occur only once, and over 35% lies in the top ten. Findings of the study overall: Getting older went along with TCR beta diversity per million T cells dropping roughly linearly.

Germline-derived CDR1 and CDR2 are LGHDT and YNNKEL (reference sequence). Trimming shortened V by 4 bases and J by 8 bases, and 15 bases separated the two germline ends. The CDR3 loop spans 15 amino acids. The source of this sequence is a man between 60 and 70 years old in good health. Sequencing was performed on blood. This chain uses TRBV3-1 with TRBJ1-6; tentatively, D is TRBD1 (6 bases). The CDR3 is CASSRSRTAYSPLHF. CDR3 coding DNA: TGTGCCAGCAGCCGCAGTAGGACAGCCTATTCACCCCTCCACTTT.